The clone carrying this TCR beta chain appeared a few times. Antigen specificity is unknown. Within a library made for alpha chains, this beta chain is off target, and its count is uninformative. Described time point: sample taken at primary tumor resection. Without sorting, whole RNA was sequenced from tumor, nontumor lung or frozen PBMC. TCRdb ran MiXCR on the 5' RACE reads and lists one entry per CDR3 protein. Altogether under 7,500 distinct CDR3 sequences are present, roughly 6.4% being singletons, with the ten largest covering 77%. The data were obtained in a study of spatial heterogeneity in lung cancer. Looking at the study overall: Alpha-chain sequences were consistently detected in smaller numbers than beta-chain sequences.

The CDR3 length is 14 residues. Germline V gene data show CDR1 as SGHNT and CDR2 as YENEEA. V lost 2 bases to trimming and J lost 1 base, with 7 bases between them. Findings and limits, study-wide: Ubiquitous expanded tumor TCRs appeared in blood more at resection than follow-up.

The specimen comprised PBMCs, sampled at surgery. The source of this sequence is a male donor with early-stage non-small cell lung cancer. The rearrangement links TRBV11-3 to TRBJ2-3; D may be TRBD2 (6 bases). CDR3 loop: CASSLRRGTDTQYF. CDR3 sequence (DNA): TGTGCCAGCAGCTTACGGAGGGGCACAGATACGCAGTATTTT.